This record covers a single T cell receptor (beta chain). Its antigen is undetermined. These data are taken from a study of shared clonotypes between healthy human individuals. Researchers partitioned CD4+ cells into CD45RA+ naive and CD45RA-negative memory subsets. Libraries were prepared by immunoSEQ multiplex PCR; TCRdb keeps only in-frame clonotypes and omits some of them. The sample includes 2,100,000 or so clones, almost 96% seen only once; the top ten take about 0.13%. Overall study results and limits: The sampled material consisted only of blood, and tissue repertoires are likely to differ. Inspection by rarefaction showed sorted-subset sequencing to be incomplete despite large depth.

The ends were cut back, 0 bases at V and 2 bases at J, with 13 bases in the middle. CDR1 and CDR2 from the germline V gene are LGHNT and FRNRAP. The CDR3 sequence is 17 residues long. J is TRBJ2-2 and V is TRBV12-5, with D possibly being TRBD1 (5 bases). The sequenced sample was naive CD4+ T cells sorted from blood. Subset: CD45RA+ positively selected. This TCR was recovered from a young man in good health. The CDR3 region is CASGLVRRTGNTGELFF. Written as DNA, the CDR3 is TGTGCTAGTGGTTTGGTAAGGAGAACAGGTAACACCGGGGAGCTGTTTTTT. Complete variable domain (other parts from reference TRBV12-5 and TRBJ2-2): DARVTQTPRHKVTEMGQEVTMRCQPILGHNTVFWYRQTMMQGLELLAYFRNRAPLDDSGMPKDRFSAEMPDATLATLKIQPSEPRDSAVYFCASGLVRRTGNTGELFFGEGSRLTVL.